Described below is a single TCR beta chain sequence and its context. Seattle enrolled patients during active infection and tracked them longitudinally. This sample was included in a study of blood T cell repertoires in COVID-19. Background on the study: Sources were T cells, B-cell-depleted T cells, or PBMCs; the material itself was cDNA or gDNA.

Trimming took 1 base from V and 1 from J, leaving 12 bases between them. The germline V gene has CDR1 PRHDT and CDR2 FYEKMQ (reference sequence). The CDR3 spans 16 residues. In the study's own analysis: Estimation of nucleated cell counts was performed using reference gene primer amplification. TCRdb's table, derived via immunoSEQ multiplex PCR, lists solely in-frame clones and lacks some. That table is the source of V, J and clone size, and D and trimming were worked out from the DNA. The sample includes some 300,000 clones, about nine tenths seen only once; the top ten take 6.3%. Material: peripheral blood. V is TRBV13 and J is TRBJ2-3; possible D gene TRBD2, 6 bases. This clonotype was obtained from a woman aged 45-65 years with COVID-19, enrolled during active disease. The CDR3, as DNA: TGTGCCAGCAGCTTAGCGCCTAGCGAGGGCACAGATACGCAGTATTTT. It is translated as CASSLAPSEGTDTQYF.